The next 25 T cell receptor beta chains were all read from a single sample in a study of T cells in Graves' hyperthyroidism and ophthalmopathy. Amplification of TCR beta CDR3 regions used RNA as the template. Primed by the HTBI set, a first-round RT-PCR was run on the TCR CDR3. TCRdb recomputed calls from the multiplex PCR reads with MiXCR, one row per CDR3 protein. The data hold about 360,000 distinct CDR3 sequences, with 13% observed a single time. Sequencing was performed on blood. All receptors derive from a man aged 25 to 45 with Graves' hyperthyroidism that later progressed to Graves' ophthalmopathy.

The J gene is TRBJ2-3, the V gene TRBV24-1; D ambiguous. Trimming took off 8 bases at V and 3 bases at J, with 11 bases between the two ends. The CDR3 consists of 13 residues. Looked up from germline, CDR1 is KGHDR and CDR2 is SFDVKD. The DNA for the CDR3 is TGTGCCACCAAGGACGTTTTGACAGATACGCAGTATTTT. Its protein is CATKDVLTDTQYF.

This clonotype was detected ten times or more. The DNA of the CDR3 is TGTGCCAGCAGCTTTCGCCGAGACAATGAGCAGTTCTTC. It codes for CASSFRRDNEQFF. V is TRBV7-9 and J is TRBJ2-1; D not resolved. The length of the CDR3 is 13 residues. Trimming removed 3 bases from V and 5 bases from J, with 8 bases in between. Per germline, CDR1 SEHNR and CDR2 FQNEAQ (reference sequence).

The table lists this clonotype with a few counts. V and J are TRBV20-1 and TRBJ2-3; D not certain. V was pared by 6 bases and J by 1 base, with 11 bases between. This CDR3 region has 13 residues. Looked up from germline, CDR1 is DFQATT and CDR2 is SNEGSKA (reference sequence). CDR3 loop: CSAPNIGTDTQYF. The CDR3 DNA sequence: TGCAGTGCACCTAATATAGGCACAGATACGCAGTATTTT.

This clonotype was recorded at least ten times. The CDR3 reads CASSQDLGLRGSEQYF. The CDR3 nucleotides are TGCGCCAGCAGCCAAGATTTGGGACTACGAGGGAGCGAGCAGTACTTC. V usage is TRBV4-1 and J usage is TRBJ2-7; 7 bases are shared with TRBD2. This CDR3 contains 16 residues. In germline, CDR1 is MGHRA, CDR2 YSYEKL. Trimming took 0 bases from V and 6 from J; bases not matched to a gene: 11.

This clonotype was detected only a few times. The chain links TRBV9 to TRBJ2-7; D possibly corresponds to TRBD2 (5 bases). The germline gives CDR1 SGDLS, CDR2 YYNGEE. V was trimmed by 0 bases and J by 5 bases, leaving 6 bases between them. The CDR3 has 12 residues. The DNA of the CDR3 is TGTGCCAGCAGCGTAGACGGGGACGAGCAGTACTTC. Translating gives CASSVDGDEQYF.

This clonotype was found many times. The rearrangement uses TRBV5-1 and TRBJ2-1, with D maybe TRBD1 (5 bases). The CDR3 consists of 12 residues. V gave up 4 bases and J gave up 8 bases, with 10 bases separating them. CDR1 and CDR2 from the germline V gene are SGHRS and YFSETQ. CDR3: CASSLETDEQFF. The CDR3 DNA reads TGCGCCAGCAGCCTCGAGACAGATGAGCAGTTCTTC.

This clonotype was counted many times. The chain carries TRBV12-3 or TRBV12-4 and TRBJ2-6; D is perhaps TRBD1 or TRBD2 (5 bases each). Trimming stripped 6 bases from V and 2 bases from J, with 17 bases between. There are 17 residues in the CDR3. The CDR3 DNA reads as TGTGCCAGCAGCCCCGGTGAGGGCAGGGCTGGGGCCAACGTCCTGACTTTC. It is translated as CASSPGEGRAGANVLTF.

This clonotype was observed at least ten times. This chain joins TRBV9 and TRBJ2-2; D unclear. Trimming removed 6 bases from V and 4 bases from J, with 4 bases in between. CDR1 and CDR2 from the germline V gene are SGDLS and YYNGEE. This CDR3 is built from 11 residues. CDR3: CASKSTGELFF. CDR3 nucleotide sequence: TGTGCCAGCAAAAGCACCGGGGAGCTGTTTTTT.

This clonotype was seen a few times. The chain links TRBV30 to TRBJ2-3; 12 positions agree with TRBD2. V lost 0 bases, J lost 3 bases, and 13 bases stayed unmatched. The CDR3 has 19 amino acids. Per the germline V gene, CDR1 is GTSNPN and CDR2 is SVGIG (reference sequence). The CDR3 region is CAWSVTSGGTPSLTDTQYF. CDR3 bases: TGTGCCTGGAGTGTAACTAGCGGGGGGACTCCCTCTCTTACAGATACGCAGTATTTT.

This clonotype was seen at least ten times. This sequence joins TRBV28 and TRBJ2-7; 8 nucleotides match TRBD2. V shed 6 bases and J 2 bases; nucleotides not matched to a gene: 3. The CDR3 is 13 amino acids. CDR1 MDHEN and CDR2 SYDVKM come from the germline V gene. Here the CDR3 reads CASRTGGTYEQYF. Here the CDR3 DNA reads TGTGCCAGCAGAACGGGGGGGACCTACGAGCAGTACTTC.

The chain couples TRBV5-1 to TRBJ2-4, with a possible D match to TRBD1 (6 bases). The V end lost 2 bases, the J end lost 0 bases, and 12 bases lay between the germline ends. The CDR3 contains 16 residues. The V gene's germline CDR1 is SGHRS and CDR2 YFSETQ. The DNA of the CDR3 is TGCGCCAGCAGCTTAGAGGGACACCTAGCCAAAAACATTCAGTACTTC. As protein: CASSLEGHLAKNIQYF.

This clonotype was counted only a few times. This chain joins TRBV5-6 and TRBJ2-7; perhaps TRBD1 as D (5 bases). The CDR3 is made up of 17 amino acids. Trimming removed 3 bases at V and 3 bases at J, with 22 bases between. Germline CDR1 reads SGHDT; CDR2 reads YYEEEE. In DNA, the CDR3 is TGTGCCAGCAGCTCCGGCGACGGACAACGACCCTACTACGAGCAGTACTTC. It yields the protein CASSSGDGQRPYYEQYF.

The gene calls are TRBV3-1 and TRBJ2-1; TRBD1 aligns across 9 bases. With 9 bases clipped from V and 7 bases from J, the junction kept 7 bases outside the gene matches. The CDR3 sequence is 13 residues long. Germline lookup yields CDR1 LGHDT and CDR2 YNNKEL (reference sequence). The CDR3 spells CASRDRVVNEQFF. The CDR3 coding sequence is TGTGCCAGTCGGGACAGGGTGGTAAATGAGCAGTTCTTC.

This clonotype showed up many times. The V gene is TRBV6-1, the J gene TRBJ2-5; no firm D call. Germline V gene sequence: CDR1 MNHNS, CDR2 SASEGT. Trimming removed 5 bases at V and 2 bases at J, with 9 bases between. The CDR3 runs to 13 residues. The CDR3: CASSTTYQETQYF. The CDR3 bases are TGTGCCAGCAGTACGACTTATCAAGAGACCCAGTACTTC.

This clonotype has ten or more counts. The chain combines TRBV12-3 or TRBV12-4 with TRBJ2-2; D is possibly TRBD1 or TRBD2 (5 bases each). The CDR3 contains 16 residues. With 7 bases removed from V and 0 bases from J, the gap between germline ends came to 15 bases. The CDR3 protein is CASTPGGGTNTGELFF. As DNA, the CDR3 is TGTGCCAGCACCCCCGGTGGGGGAACGAACACCGGGGAGCTGTTTTTT.

V usage is TRBV7-9 and J usage is TRBJ2-5; 9 nucleotides line up with TRBD1. CDR1 is SEHNR and CDR2 is FQNEAQ in the germline V gene (reference sequence). V lost 5 bases to trimming and J lost 5 bases; unmatched junction nucleotides: 6. The CDR3 sequence is 14 residues long. The CDR3 loop is CASSATGGGETQYF. CDR3 coding DNA: TGTGCCAGCAGCGCCACAGGGGGCGGGGAGACCCAGTACTTC.

This clonotype appeared many times. The chain recombines TRBV29-1 with TRBJ2-2; 13 nucleotides agree with TRBD2. Germline values: CDR1 SQVTM, CDR2 ANQGSEA. This CDR3 is 15 amino acids long. V was clipped by 5 bases and J by 5 bases; unmatched bases: 5. The chain's CDR3 is CSVRGLAGRTGELFF. The CDR3 DNA reads TGCAGCGTTCGGGGACTAGCGGGGAGAACCGGGGAGCTGTTTTTT.

This clonotype was detected many times. J is TRBJ2-6 and V is TRBV6-1; 7 bases map to TRBD1. This CDR3 spans 16 amino acids. V trimming: 5 bases; J trimming: 0 bases; junction bases outside the gene matches: 4. Germline V gives CDR1 MNHNS, CDR2 SASEGT. The DNA of the CDR3 is TGTGCCAGCAGTCCGACAGGGCCCTCTGGGGCCAACGTCCTGACTTTC. This encodes CASSPTGPSGANVLTF.

This clonotype appeared many times. The rearrangement joins TRBV11-3 to TRBJ2-1, with D possibly TRBD2 on 5 matching bases. CDR1 SGHNT and CDR2 YENEEA come from the germline V gene. There are 14 residues in the CDR3. The V end was cut by 6 bases, the J end by 1 base, with 10 bases between. The DNA for the CDR3 is TGTGCCAGCAGGCCTAGAGGGTCCTACAATGAGCAGTTCTTC. Its protein product is CASRPRGSYNEQFF.

The chain carries TRBV10-2 and TRBJ2-7, with D perhaps matching TRBD1 (5 bases). V lost 3 bases, J lost 7 bases, and 13 bases lay in between. Looked up from germline, CDR1 is WSHSY and CDR2 is SAAADI. The CDR3 has 13 residues. The CDR3 coding sequence is TGCGCCAGCAGTGACCGGACAATCCTTGAGCAGTACTTC. Translating gives CASSDRTILEQYF.

This clonotype was counted ten times or more. V usage is TRBV27 and J usage is TRBJ2-2; D ambiguous. The CDR3 loop spans 13 amino acids. Trimming stripped 1 base from V and 6 bases from J, with 6 bases between. Germline assignment: CDR1 MNHEY and CDR2 SMNVEV (reference sequence). This CDR3 is CASSLWESGELFF. Written as DNA, the CDR3 is TGTGCCAGCAGTTTATGGGAATCCGGGGAGCTGTTTTTT.

This clonotype was seen a few times. The V call is TRBV24-1, the J call TRBJ2-1; 11 bases are a match to TRBD2. The CDR3 runs to 16 residues. Germline trimming cut 4 bases from V and 2 bases from J; bases unmatched to any gene: 3. CDR1 and CDR2 from the germline V gene are KGHDR and SFDVKD. CDR3 coding DNA: TGTGCCACCAGTGAGCCGGGACTAGCGGCCTACAATGAGCAGTTCTTC. Translated, it gives CATSEPGLAAYNEQFF.

The genes are TRBV19 and TRBJ1-5; D is perhaps TRBD1 (5 bases). This CDR3 spans 13 amino acids. Trimming stripped 5 bases from V and 5 bases from J, with 10 bases between. Germline CDR1 LNHDA, CDR2 SQIVND (reference sequence). This CDR3 reads CASSPEGYQPQHF. In DNA, the CDR3 is TGTGCCAGTAGTCCCGAGGGGTATCAGCCCCAGCATTTT. Together with reference TRBV19 and TRBJ1-5, the CDR3 gives the full variable domain: DGGITQSPKYLFRKEGQNVTLSCEQNLNHDAMYWYRQDPGQGLRLIYYSQIVNDFQKGDIAEGYSVSREKKESFPLTVTSAQKNPTAFYLCASSPEGYQPQHFGDGTRLSIL.

With regard to this clonotype: This may come from a read error, since a much larger clone is one base off. The gene calls are TRBV28 and TRBJ1-2; 7 bases fit TRBD1. CDR3 length equals 12 residues. Germline CDR1 MDHEN, CDR2 SYDVKM. CDR3 coding DNA: TGTGCCATCGACAGGGCCCACTATGGCTACGCCTTC. Translated: CAIDRAHYGYAF.

This clonotype was seen a handful of times. J is TRBJ2-1 and V is TRBV28; D unresolved. Trimming cost V 8 bases and J 4 bases, with 9 bases left between them. Germline values: CDR1 MDHEN, CDR2 SYDVKM. This CDR3 contains 12 residues. The chain's CDR3 is CASGRQYNEQFF. CDR3 sequence (DNA): TGTGCCAGCGGCAGGCAATACAATGAGCAGTTCTTC. The whole variable domain, remainder taken from reference TRBV28 and TRBJ2-1, is DVKVTQSSRYLVKRTGEKVFLECVQDMDHENMFWYRQDPGLGLRLIYFSYDVKMKEKGDIPEGYSVSREKKERFSLILESASTNQTSMYLCASGRQYNEQFFGPGTRLTVL.